The 22 T cell receptor beta chains given below trace back to one sample, sequenced in a study of blood T cell repertoires in COVID-19. TCRdb's copy holds only in-frame clones and misses some; the assay was immunoSEQ multiplex PCR. The table lists about 250,000 clones, roughly 88% of them singletons, with approximately 6% in the top ten. Material for sequencing was peripheral blood. The receptor set was obtained from a woman in her twenties or thirties with COVID-19, enrolled during active disease.

This chain connects TRBV3-1 (or the pseudogene TRBV3-2) to TRBJ2-1; 11 bases map to TRBD2. The V and J ends lost 2 bases and 4 bases, in that order; junction bases with no gene match: 4. CDR1 and CDR2 (germline): LGHDT, YNNKEL (reference sequence). The length of the CDR3 is 16 residues. The CDR3 nucleotides read TGTGCCAGCAGCCAATTAAGACTAGCGGGGTACAATGAGCAGTTCTTC. Amino acids: CASSQLRLAGYNEQFF.

Comments on this clone: Other DNA sequences in this sample translate to the same CDR3. The genes are TRBV6-5 and TRBJ1-2; D gene ambiguous. The germline gives CDR1 MNHEY, CDR2 SVGAGI. Trimming took 6 bases from V and 3 from J, leaving 11 bases between them. CDR3 size: 13 residues. This CDR3 is CASSPGADYGYTF. CDR3 nucleotide sequence: TGTGCCAGCAGCCCCGGAGCAGACTATGGCTACACCTTC.

This clone was seen once. The rearrangement uses TRBV14 and TRBJ2-1; D remains unclear. V was pared by 0 bases and J by 0 bases, with 12 bases between. The CDR3 has 17 residues. Germline CDR1 reads SGHDN; CDR2 reads FVKESK. The CDR3 is CASSQDVRSNSYNEQFF. DNA for the CDR3: TGTGCCAGCAGCCAAGATGTCAGGTCCAACTCCTACAATGAGCAGTTCTTC.

This chain connects TRBV5-1 to TRBJ1-4; D gene ambiguous. The germline CDR1 and CDR2 sequences are SGHRS and YFSETQ. Trimming shortened V by 4 bases and J by 8 bases, and 18 bases separated the two germline ends. The CDR3 loop spans 15 amino acids. The CDR3 region has the DNA TGCGCCAGCAGCCCCAATCCCCAAGCAGGCGAAAAACTGTTTTTT. Its protein is CASSPNPQAGEKLFF.

V usage is TRBV9 and J usage is TRBJ2-2; D possibly corresponds to TRBD1 (6 bases). V lost 2 bases, J lost 4 bases, and 9 bases lay in between. Germline V gives CDR1 SGDLS, CDR2 YYNGEE. This CDR3 contains 14 residues. The CDR3 coding sequence is TGTGCCAGCAGCGTTCGGACAGCCACCGGGGAGCTGTTTTTT. It encodes CASSVRTATGELFF.

The chain is built from TRBV28 and TRBJ1-1; TRBD1 agrees at 8 bases. The CDR3 has 13 amino acids. The ends lost 6 bases at V and 10 bases at J; junction bases unmatched: 10. The germline V gene has CDR1 MDHEN and CDR2 SYDVKM. The CDR3 sequence: CASSRTGKLVAFF. DNA for the CDR3: TGTGCCAGCAGCCGGACAGGGAAGCTGGTAGCTTTCTTT.

The chain links TRBV5-1 to TRBJ2-1; D gene unclear. The CDR3 contains 15 residues. Germline V gene sequence: CDR1 SGHRS, CDR2 YFSETQ. Trimming left V 0 bases short and J 0 bases short, with 7 bases between. The CDR3 region is CASSLEWASYNEQFF. The CDR3 DNA is TGCGCCAGCAGCTTGGAGTGGGCCTCCTACAATGAGCAGTTCTTC.

This clone has just one count. The CDR3 reads CASSKEGVDISYEQYV. CDR3 nucleotide sequence: TGTGCCAGCAGCAAAGAGGGGGTCGACATCTCCTACGAGCAGTACGTC. The chain joins TRBV21-1 to TRBJ2-7; the table's D call TRBD1 went unverified against the DNA. TRBV21-1 is a pseudogene segment. This CDR3 spans 16 amino acids.

This rearrangement joins TRBV10-3 to TRBJ1-5; 7 bases map to TRBD1. V was pared by 8 bases and J by 3 bases, with 4 bases of the junction left unmatched. The CDR3 consists of 13 residues. CDR1 ENHRY and CDR2 SYGVKD come from the germline V gene. The CDR3 protein is CAIQRGPNQPQHF. For the CDR3, the DNA is TGTGCCATCCAAAGGGGGCCCAATCAGCCCCAGCATTTT.

This CDR3 reads CASSYYGDRRAYEQYV. CDR3 in DNA: TGTGCCAGCAGTTACTATGGGGACAGGCGAGCCTACGAGCAGTACGTC. V and J are TRBV6-5 and TRBJ2-7; 8 nucleotides align to TRBD1. CDR1 and CDR2 from the germline V gene are MNHEY and SVGAGI. Trimming removed 1 base from V and 2 bases from J; junction bases left unmatched: 7. The CDR3 covers 16 residues.

This clone was seen more than once but under ten times. The J gene is TRBJ2-7, the V gene TRBV5-4; 10 positions agree with TRBD1. CDR3 length equals 15 residues. Germline loops: CDR1 SGHNT, CDR2 YYREEE (reference sequence). Germline trimming cut 4 bases from V and 4 bases from J; bases unmatched to any gene: 8. The CDR3 DNA reads as TGTGCCAGCAGCCAATACCCGGGACAGGGGTACGAGCAGTACGTC. Translated, it gives CASSQYPGQGYEQYV.

The genes are TRBV3-1 (or the pseudogene TRBV3-2) and TRBJ2-3, with 7 bases aligning to TRBD2. Trimming cost V 3 bases and J 0 bases; bases outside gene matches: 0. The CDR3 is made up of 14 amino acids. Germline assignment: CDR1 LGHDT and CDR2 YNNKEL (reference sequence). The CDR3 region is CASSQRGSTDTQYF. In DNA, the CDR3 is TGTGCCAGCAGCCAGCGGGGGAGCACAGATACGCAGTATTTT.

The rearrangement links TRBV5-1 to TRBJ2-1, with 10 bases lining up with TRBD1. The length of the CDR3 is 16 residues. Per the germline V gene, CDR1 is SGHRS and CDR2 is YFSETQ. V dropped 0 bases and J dropped 9; count of bases not matched to a gene: 9. This CDR3 is CASSLAAGQGVGEQFF. CDR3 nucleotide sequence: TGCGCCAGCAGCTTGGCCGCAGGACAGGGGGTGGGTGAGCAGTTCTTC. Full variable domain (rest looked up from reference TRBV5-1 and TRBJ2-1): KAGVTQTPRYLIKTRGQQVTLSCSPISGHRSVSWYQQTPGQGLQFLFEYFSETQRNKGNFPGRFSGRQFSNSRSEMNVSTLELGDSALYLCASSLAAGQGVGEQFFGPGTRLTVL.

This chain links TRBV27 with TRBJ2-7, with a possible D match to TRBD1 (6 bases). This CDR3 has 15 amino acids. V was clipped by 0 bases and J by 2 bases, with 11 bases between them. Germline V gene sequence: CDR1 MNHEY, CDR2 SMNVEV (reference sequence). This CDR3 is CASSLSGGGTYEQYV. The CDR3 DNA is TGTGCCAGCAGTTTATCCGGTGGGGGCACCTACGAGCAGTACGTC.

With respect to this clone: Relative to the germline gene, one junction end is altered; a read error may explain this. The CDR3 bases are TGCGCCAGCAGGTTGGACAGGGGCAACTATGGCTACACCTTC. Protein product: CASRLDRGNYGYTF. This chain uses TRBV5-1 with TRBJ1-2; 9 bases are a match to TRBD1. CDR1 SGHRS and CDR2 YFSETQ come from the germline V gene. This CDR3 comprises 14 residues.

The chain employs TRBV5-4 and TRBJ2-2; TRBD2 matches at 8 bases. The J segment lost 4 bases and the V segment lost 9 bases, leaving 11 bases of the junction unmatched. Germline values: CDR1 SGHNT, CDR2 YYREEE (reference sequence). The CDR3 sequence is 15 residues long. The CDR3 region is CATTGGAISTGELFF. CDR3 DNA: TGTGCCACCACCGGGGGGGCGATAAGCACCGGGGAGCTGTTTTTT.

The gene calls are TRBV9 and TRBJ1-3; D remains unclear. The germline V gene has CDR1 SGDLS and CDR2 YYNGEE. Trimming left V 1 base short and J 0 bases short, with 8 bases between. CDR3 length: 15 residues. This chain's CDR3 is CASSVSGYSGNTIYF. The CDR3 coding sequence is TGTGCCAGCAGCGTAAGCGGCTACTCTGGAAACACCATATATTTT.

This chain links TRBV5-1 with TRBJ1-6; TRBD1 matches at 7 bases. The trim removed 4 bases at V and 9 bases at J, leaving 7 bases unmatched. This CDR3 has 14 amino acids. Germline V gives CDR1 SGHRS, CDR2 YFSETQ. The CDR3 loop is CASSPGQAGSPLHF. The CDR3 coding sequence is TGCGCCAGCAGCCCAGGACAGGCAGGTTCACCCCTCCACTTT.

This chain connects TRBV7-2 to TRBJ1-4; D is perhaps TRBD1 (5 bases). Trimming left V 1 base short and J 0 bases short, with 9 bases between. Germline V gene sequence: CDR1 SGHTA, CDR2 FQGNSA. The CDR3 is 16 residues long. The CDR3 here is CASSLGTGPTNEKLFF. Here the CDR3 DNA reads TGTGCCAGCAGCTTAGGAACAGGCCCAACTAATGAAAAACTGTTTTTT.

This chain uses TRBV6-5 with TRBJ1-5, with D perhaps matching TRBD1 (6 bases). With 1 base removed from V and 0 bases from J, the gap between germline ends came to 10 bases. CDR1 MNHEY and CDR2 SVGAGI come from the germline V gene. This CDR3 region has 16 residues. This CDR3 reads CASSYFRTDSNQPQHF. The CDR3 DNA sequence: TGTGCCAGCAGTTACTTTAGGACAGATAGCAATCAGCCCCAGCATTTT.

This clone was recorded once. The chain recombines TRBV13 with TRBJ1-1, with D possibly being TRBD1 (5 bases). Germline V gene sequence: CDR1 PRHDT, CDR2 FYEKMQ (reference sequence). CDR3 length: 15 amino acids. Trimming took 3 bases from V and 5 from J, leaving 16 bases between them. CDR3 bases: TGTGCCAGCAGCTTCCACGGGGCCCGGGGGACTGAAGCTTTCTTT. Translating gives CASSFHGARGTEAFF. Based on the CDR3 plus reference TRBV13 and TRBJ1-1, the full variable domain is AAGVIQSPRHLIKEKRETATLKCYPIPRHDTVYWYQQGPGQDPQFLISFYEKMQSDKGSIPDRFSAQQFSDYHSELNMSSLELGDSALYFCASSFHGARGTEAFFGQGTRLTVV.

This chain joins TRBV21-1 and TRBJ2-2; TRBD2, as called in the table, went unchecked against the DNA. TRBV21-1 constitutes a pseudogene. The CDR3 length is 15 residues. The DNA for the CDR3 is TGTGCCAGCCCTATAGCGGGTGAGAACACCGGGGAGCTGTTTTTT. Protein: CASPIAGENTGELFF.